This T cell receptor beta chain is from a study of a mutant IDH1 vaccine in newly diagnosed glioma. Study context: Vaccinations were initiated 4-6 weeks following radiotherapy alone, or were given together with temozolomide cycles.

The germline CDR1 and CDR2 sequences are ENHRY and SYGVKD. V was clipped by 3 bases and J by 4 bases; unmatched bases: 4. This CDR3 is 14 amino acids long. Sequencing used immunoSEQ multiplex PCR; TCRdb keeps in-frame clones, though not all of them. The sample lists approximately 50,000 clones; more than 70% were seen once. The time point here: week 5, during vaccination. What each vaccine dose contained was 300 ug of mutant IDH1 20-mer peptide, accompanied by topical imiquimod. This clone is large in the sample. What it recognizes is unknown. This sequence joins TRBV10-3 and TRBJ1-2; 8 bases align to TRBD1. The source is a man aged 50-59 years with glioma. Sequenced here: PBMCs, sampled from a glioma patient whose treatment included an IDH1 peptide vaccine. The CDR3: CAISERQGAYGYTF. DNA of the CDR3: TGTGCCATCAGTGAAAGGCAGGGGGCCTATGGCTACACCTTC.